This TCR beta chain comes out of a study of T cells after yellow fever vaccination. Study findings and constraints: The secondary T-cell response peaked on day 5, not day 15, but was weaker. Most primary-vaccination clones reappeared after the booster (about 95% CD4, roughly 88% CD8).

TCRdb recomputed calls from the 5' RACE reads with MiXCR, one row per CDR3 protein. The table lists about 96,000 distinct CDR3 sequences, 7.5% to 10% of them singletons. This clonotype was counted at least ten times. This TCR was sampled from a man aged 18 to 35 who received the YFV17D yellow fever vaccine. The sequenced sample was CD8+ T cells not binding an NS4B(214-222) dextramer, sorted from PBMCs, obtained roughly 15 days after the first yellow fever vaccination.

The CDR3 coding sequence is TGCAGTGCTATTTACCCGGGGGCGGGAGAGACCCAGTACTTC. Its translation is CSAIYPGAGETQYF. The chain employs TRBV20-1 and TRBJ2-5; D might be TRBD1 or TRBD2, each matching 6 bases. Germline V gives CDR1 DFQATT, CDR2 SNEGSKA (reference sequence). This CDR3 is 14 amino acids long. V was pared by 4 bases and J by 4 bases, with 16 bases between.